Listed below are T cell receptor beta chains from one sample, sequenced in a study of identical twins. TCRdb recomputed calls from the 5' RACE reads with MiXCR, one row per CDR3 protein. Among 700,000 or so distinct CDR3 sequences listed, over 8.5% were seen once. The sample also formed part of further work on yellow fever vaccine responses in identical twins.

Sequenced input: PBMCs. Every receptor here comes from a woman between 18 and 30 years old in good health. CDR3s include the opening cysteine and the closing phenylalanine or tryptophan. Each record gives: J gene, V gene, clone size, D gene, CDR3 protein, CDR3 DNA. A D gene is named only where the DNA matches it firmly. Expanded clones get a size class; other rows say once, few or many, or leave the size out.

j_gene: TRBJ2-2; v_gene: TRBV5-7; abundance: few; d_gene: NA; CDR3aa: CASSLTDYTGELFF; CDR3nt: TGTGCCAGCAGCCTGACAGATTACACCGGGGAGCTGTTTTTT
j_gene: TRBJ1-4; v_gene: TRBV4-1; abundance: NA; d_gene: NA; CDR3aa: CASSQDLETISRKLFF; CDR3nt: TGCGCCAGCAGCCAAGATCTCGAGACAATTTCACGAAAACTGTTTTTT
j_gene: TRBJ2-1; v_gene: TRBV3-1; abundance: NA; d_gene: TRBD2; CDR3aa: CASSQREYSNEQFF; CDR3nt: TGTGCCAGCAGTCAGCGGGAATACAGCAATGAGCAGTTCTTC
j_gene: TRBJ2-3; v_gene: TRBV18; abundance: NA; d_gene: NA; CDR3aa: CASSPSPTGVPGF; CDR3nt: TGTGCCAGCTCACCTTCCCCGACGGGGGTTCCGGGTTTT
j_gene: TRBJ1-2; v_gene: TRBV5-5; abundance: many; d_gene: NA; CDR3aa: CASSQISGGDGYTF; CDR3nt: TGTGCCAGCAGCCAGATTTCCGGCGGGGATGGCTACACCTTC
j_gene: TRBJ2-5; v_gene: TRBV7-9; abundance: many; d_gene: TRBD1; CDR3aa: CASSTTGTETQYF; CDR3nt: TGTGCCAGCAGCACGACAGGGACGGAGACCCAGTACTTC
j_gene: TRBJ1-5; v_gene: TRBV7-6; abundance: few; d_gene: NA; CDR3aa: CASSLTGSLDDQPQHF; CDR3nt: TGTGCCAGCAGCTTAACCGGCAGCCTAGACGATCAGCCCCAGCATTTT
j_gene: TRBJ1-1; v_gene: TRBV3-1; abundance: NA; d_gene: TRBD1; CDR3aa: CASSQEGGTGRNTEAFF; CDR3nt: TGTGCCAGCAGCCAAGAAGGGGGGACAGGGAGGAACACTGAAGCTTTCTTT
j_gene: TRBJ2-2; v_gene: TRBV19; abundance: few; d_gene: NA; CDR3aa: CASSPDPTGELFF; CDR3nt: TGTGCCAGTAGTCCGGACCCCACCGGGGAGCTGTTTTTT
j_gene: TRBJ1-5; v_gene: TRBV2; abundance: many; d_gene: NA; CDR3aa: CANNYDSTYGDSNQPQHF; CDR3nt: TGTGCCAACAACTACGACAGTACCTATGGAGATAGCAATCAGCCCCAGCATTTT
j_gene: TRBJ2-5; v_gene: TRBV12-3/TRBV12-4; abundance: NA; d_gene: NA; CDR3aa: CASRPVGKETQYF; CDR3nt: TGTGCCAGCAGACCAGTAGGAAAAGAGACCCAGTACTTC
j_gene: TRBJ2-3; v_gene: TRBV28; abundance: many; d_gene: TRBD2; CDR3aa: CASSFWKGLAGGDTQYF; CDR3nt: TGTGCCAGCAGTTTTTGGAAAGGACTAGCGGGAGGGGATACGCAGTATTTT
j_gene: TRBJ2-1; v_gene: TRBV5-1; abundance: NA; d_gene: NA; CDR3aa: CASSLEQRSYNEQFF; CDR3nt: TGCGCCAGCAGCTTGGAACAGAGATCCTACAATGAGCAGTTCTTC
j_gene: TRBJ2-7; v_gene: TRBV20-1; abundance: NA; d_gene: TRBD2; CDR3aa: CSARVSGRTRDKRASSYEQYF; CDR3nt: TGCAGTGCTAGGGTTAGCGGGAGGACCCGTGACAAACGGGCGAGCTCCTACGAGCAGTACTTC
j_gene: TRBJ2-7; v_gene: TRBV7-4; abundance: NA; d_gene: TRBD1; CDR3aa: CASSENGTGPDYEQYF; CDR3nt: TGTGCCAGCAGCGAAAATGGGACAGGACCTGACTACGAGCAGTACTTC
j_gene: TRBJ2-7; v_gene: TRBV5-1; abundance: many; d_gene: TRBD1; CDR3aa: CASSPGQGVYEQYF; CDR3nt: TGCGCCAGCAGCCCGGGACAGGGAGTCTACGAGCAGTACTTC
j_gene: TRBJ1-1; v_gene: TRBV29-1; abundance: many; d_gene: TRBD1; CDR3aa: CSALPGGSNTEAFF; CDR3nt: TGCAGCGCTTTACCAGGGGGCAGTAACACTGAAGCTTTCTTT
j_gene: TRBJ2-5; v_gene: TRBV27; abundance: NA; d_gene: TRBD1; CDR3aa: CASSLYRGVGETQYF; CDR3nt: TGTGCCAGCAGTTTGTACAGGGGGGTTGGAGAGACCCAGTACTTC
j_gene: TRBJ2-3; v_gene: TRBV2; abundance: few; d_gene: TRBD2; CDR3aa: CASRAGTSGITDTQYF; CDR3nt: TGTGCCAGCAGAGCCGGGACTAGCGGGATTACAGATACGCAGTATTTT
j_gene: TRBJ1-1; v_gene: TRBV10-1; abundance: few; d_gene: NA; CDR3aa: CASSESRGTEAFF; CDR3nt: TGCGCCAGCAGTGAGTCGCGGGGCACTGAAGCTTTCTTT
j_gene: TRBJ1-3; v_gene: TRBV27; abundance: few; d_gene: NA; CDR3aa: CASHEAEGRNTIYF; CDR3nt: TGTGCCAGCCACGAGGCCGAAGGGAGAAACACCATATATTTT
j_gene: TRBJ2-5; v_gene: TRBV24-1; abundance: NA; d_gene: TRBD1; CDR3aa: CATSDIKDRGQETQYF; CDR3nt: TGTGCCACCAGTGATATCAAGGACAGGGGGCAAGAGACCCAGTACTTC
j_gene: TRBJ1-4; v_gene: TRBV12-3/TRBV12-4; abundance: NA; d_gene: NA; CDR3aa: CASSGGPRIVEKLFF; CDR3nt: TGTGCCAGCAGTGGGGGACCCCGGATAGTTGAAAAACTGTTTTTT
j_gene: TRBJ2-5; v_gene: TRBV12-3/TRBV12-4; abundance: many; d_gene: NA; CDR3aa: CASSPPGRPKETQYF; CDR3nt: TGTGCCAGCAGTCCTCCGGGCCGCCCAAAAGAGACCCAGTACTTC
j_gene: TRBJ1-2; v_gene: TRBV4-1; abundance: many; d_gene: NA; CDR3aa: CASSQEWVPAPTYGYTF; CDR3nt: TGCGCCAGCAGCCAAGAGTGGGTCCCCGCTCCGACTTATGGCTACACCTTC
j_gene: TRBJ2-3; v_gene: TRBV6-4; abundance: many; d_gene: TRBD2; CDR3aa: CASSEILAGEAEDTQYF; CDR3nt: TGTGCCAGCAGCGAAATCTTAGCGGGAGAAGCGGAAGATACGCAGTATTTT
j_gene: TRBJ1-1; v_gene: TRBV12-3/TRBV12-4; abundance: NA; d_gene: NA; CDR3aa: CASSLGLITEAFF; CDR3nt: TGTGCCAGCAGTTTGGGGTTAATCACTGAAGCTTTCTTT
j_gene: TRBJ2-1; v_gene: TRBV6-5; abundance: few; d_gene: TRBD2; CDR3aa: CASSYSGLAGAYNEQFF; CDR3nt: TGTGCCAGCAGTTACTCGGGACTAGCGGGTGCTTACAATGAGCAGTTCTTC
j_gene: TRBJ1-1; v_gene: TRBV12-3/TRBV12-4; abundance: NA; d_gene: NA; CDR3aa: CASSPTQVRNTEAFF; CDR3nt: TGTGCCAGCAGTCCCACCCAGGTTCGAAACACTGAAGCTTTCTTT
j_gene: TRBJ2-7; v_gene: TRBV6-1; abundance: NA; d_gene: TRBD1; CDR3aa: CASSRHRGSYEQYF; CDR3nt: TGTGCCAGCAGCCGCCACAGGGGATCCTACGAGCAGTACTTC
j_gene: TRBJ2-1; v_gene: TRBV10-3; abundance: NA; d_gene: NA; CDR3aa: CAISESFAGRSYNEQFF; CDR3nt: TGTGCCATCAGTGAGTCGTTTGCGGGGAGATCCTACAATGAGCAGTTCTTC
j_gene: TRBJ2-2; v_gene: TRBV6-5; abundance: few; d_gene: NA; CDR3aa: CASSYSPLMGPNTGELFF; CDR3nt: TGTGCCAGCAGTTACTCTCCACTCATGGGGCCGAACACCGGGGAGCTGTTTTTT
j_gene: TRBJ1-6; v_gene: TRBV29-1; abundance: NA; d_gene: NA; CDR3aa: CSVASSYNSPLHF; CDR3nt: TGCAGCGTTGCCAGCTCCTATAATTCACCCCTCCACTTT
j_gene: TRBJ1-1; v_gene: TRBV19; abundance: NA; d_gene: NA; CDR3aa: CASSITKDRSAFF; CDR3nt: TGTGCCAGTAGTATCACAAAAGACAGGAGTGCTTTCTTT
j_gene: TRBJ2-3; v_gene: TRBV10-3; abundance: NA; d_gene: NA; CDR3aa: CATRGSADTQYF; CDR3nt: TGTGCCACCAGAGGAAGTGCAGATACGCAGTATTTT
j_gene: TRBJ2-7; v_gene: TRBV5-1; abundance: few; d_gene: TRBD1; CDR3aa: CASSADGTGGNEQYF; CDR3nt: TGCGCCAGCAGCGCAGACGGGACAGGGGGAAACGAGCAGTACTTC
j_gene: TRBJ2-3; v_gene: TRBV7-8; abundance: few; d_gene: NA; CDR3aa: CASSLYSRVDTQYF; CDR3nt: TGTGCCAGCAGCTTATATTCCAGGGTGGATACGCAGTATTTT
j_gene: TRBJ2-2; v_gene: TRBV9; abundance: few; d_gene: NA; CDR3aa: CASSVASGNTGELFF; CDR3nt: TGTGCCAGCAGCGTAGCGTCAGGGAACACCGGGGAGCTGTTTTTT
j_gene: TRBJ2-5; v_gene: TRBV5-1; abundance: many; d_gene: NA; CDR3aa: CASSTRGNRETQYF; CDR3nt: TGCGCCAGCAGCACGCGAGGGAACCGGGAGACCCAGTACTTC
j_gene: TRBJ2-7; v_gene: TRBV7-2; abundance: NA; d_gene: TRBD2; CDR3aa: CASSLLAGGPHEQYF; CDR3nt: TGTGCCAGCAGCTTACTAGCGGGGGGGCCCCACGAGCAGTACTTC
j_gene: TRBJ2-5; v_gene: TRBV29-1; abundance: NA; d_gene: NA; CDR3aa: CSVVAGSETQYF; CDR3nt: TGCAGCGTTGTCGCGGGTTCGGAGACCCAGTACTTC
j_gene: TRBJ2-7; v_gene: TRBV10-3; abundance: many; d_gene: NA; CDR3aa: CAISEEGQRTYEQYF; CDR3nt: TGTGCCATCAGTGAGGAGGGACAACGGACCTACGAGCAGTACTTC
j_gene: TRBJ2-3; v_gene: TRBV6-2/TRBV6-3; abundance: few; d_gene: NA; CDR3aa: CASSPATITSGTQYF; CDR3nt: TGTGCCAGCAGTCCGGCCACCATTACTAGTGGTACGCAGTATTTT
j_gene: TRBJ2-7; v_gene: TRBV20-1; abundance: NA; d_gene: TRBD1; CDR3aa: CSAKGQGGDEQYF; CDR3nt: TGCAGTGCTAAGGGACAGGGAGGAGACGAGCAGTACTTC
j_gene: TRBJ2-2; v_gene: TRBV10-3; abundance: NA; d_gene: NA; CDR3aa: CAISVSTDTGELFF; CDR3nt: TGTGCCATCAGCGTCAGTACAGACACCGGGGAGCTGTTTTTT
j_gene: TRBJ2-3; v_gene: TRBV2; abundance: NA; d_gene: TRBD2; CDR3aa: CASHGTSGGQDTQYF; CDR3nt: TGTGCCAGCCACGGGACTAGCGGGGGGCAAGATACGCAGTATTTT
j_gene: TRBJ1-5; v_gene: TRBV7-6; abundance: few; d_gene: NA; CDR3aa: CASSLKSGESNQPQHF; CDR3nt: TGTGCCAGCAGCTTAAAGTCGGGGGAGAGCAATCAGCCCCAGCATTTT
j_gene: TRBJ1-1; v_gene: TRBV4-1; abundance: NA; d_gene: NA; CDR3aa: CASSPTRLTEAFF; CDR3nt: TGCGCCAGCAGCCCAACTCGACTCACTGAAGCTTTCTTT
j_gene: TRBJ2-5; v_gene: TRBV2; abundance: many; d_gene: TRBD2; CDR3aa: CASRTGTSGFQETQYF; CDR3nt: TGTGCCAGCAGGACCGGGACTAGCGGATTCCAAGAGACCCAGTACTTC
j_gene: TRBJ2-1; v_gene: TRBV6-5; abundance: few; d_gene: NA; CDR3aa: CASSTSRDRTYNEQFF; CDR3nt: NA
j_gene: TRBJ1-1; v_gene: TRBV10-3; abundance: many; d_gene: NA; CDR3aa: CAIRGTENTEAFF; CDR3nt: TGTGCCATCAGGGGGACGGAGAACACTGAAGCTTTCTTT
j_gene: TRBJ1-5; v_gene: TRBV6-5; abundance: NA; d_gene: NA; CDR3aa: CASSYDTQYQPQHF; CDR3nt: TGTGCCAGCAGTTACGACACTCAATATCAGCCCCAGCATTTT
j_gene: TRBJ2-7; v_gene: TRBV27; abundance: NA; d_gene: NA; CDR3aa: CASSFGSHSYEQYF; CDR3nt: TGTGCCAGCAGTTTTGGCAGCCACTCCTACGAGCAGTACTTC